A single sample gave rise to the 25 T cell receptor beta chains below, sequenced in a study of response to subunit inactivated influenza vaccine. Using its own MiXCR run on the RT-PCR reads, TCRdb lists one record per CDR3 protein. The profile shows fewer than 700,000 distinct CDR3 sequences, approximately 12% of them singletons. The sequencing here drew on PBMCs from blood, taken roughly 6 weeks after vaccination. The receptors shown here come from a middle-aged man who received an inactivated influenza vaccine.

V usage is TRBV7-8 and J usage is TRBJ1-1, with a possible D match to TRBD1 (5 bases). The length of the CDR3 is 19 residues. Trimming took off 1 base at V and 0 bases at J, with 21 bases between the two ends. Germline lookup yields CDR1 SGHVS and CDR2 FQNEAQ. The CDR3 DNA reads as TGTGCCAGCAGCTTAGTTCTGAGTCGGGGGGTCGGGATGAACACTGAAGCTTTCTTT. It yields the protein CASSLVLSRGVGMNTEAFF. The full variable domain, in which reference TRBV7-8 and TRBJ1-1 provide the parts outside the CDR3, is GAGVSQSPRYKVAKRGQDVALRCDPISGHVSLFWYQQALGQGPEFLTYFQNEAQLDKSGLPSDRFFAERPEGSVSTLKIQRTQQEDSAVYLCASSLVLSRGVGMNTEAFFGQGTRLTVV.

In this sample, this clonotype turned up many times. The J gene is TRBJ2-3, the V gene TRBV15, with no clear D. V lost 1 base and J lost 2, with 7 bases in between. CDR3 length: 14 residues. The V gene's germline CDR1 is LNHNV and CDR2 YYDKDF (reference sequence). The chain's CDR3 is CATSRGATTDTQYF. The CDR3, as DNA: TGTGCCACCAGCAGAGGGGCCACCACAGATACGCAGTATTTT.

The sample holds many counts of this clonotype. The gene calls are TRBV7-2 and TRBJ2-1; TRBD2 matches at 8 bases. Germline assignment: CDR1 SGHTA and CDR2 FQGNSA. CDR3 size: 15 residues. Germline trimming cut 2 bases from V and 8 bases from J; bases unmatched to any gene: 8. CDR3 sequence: CASSLISGGAYEQFF. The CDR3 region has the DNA TGTGCCAGCAGCTTAATCTCGGGGGGGGCCTATGAGCAGTTCTTC.

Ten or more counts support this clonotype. DNA of the CDR3: TGTGCCTGGAGTGCCGGGACCCCCTCGGAGACCCAGTACTTC. Protein: CAWSAGTPSETQYF. The gene calls are TRBV30 and TRBJ2-5; D is perhaps TRBD1 or TRBD2 (5 bases each). CDR1 is GTSNPN, CDR2 SVGIG, per germline (reference sequence). V lost 1 base and J lost 5, with 14 bases in between. The CDR3 totals 14 residues. Full variable domain (remainder filled in from reference TRBV30 and TRBJ2-5): SQTIHQWPATLVQPVGSPLSLECTVEGTSNPNLYWYRQAAGRGLQLLFYSVGIGQISSEVPQNLSASRPQDRQFILSSKKLLLSDSGFYLCAWSAGTPSETQYFGPGTRLLVL.

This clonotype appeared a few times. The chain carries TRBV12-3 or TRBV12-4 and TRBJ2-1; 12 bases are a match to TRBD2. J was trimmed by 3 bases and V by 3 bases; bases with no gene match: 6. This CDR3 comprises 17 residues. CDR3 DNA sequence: TGTGCCAGCAGTTTGTTTCCTAGCGGGAGGGGCTACAATGAGCAGTTCTTC. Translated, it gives CASSLFPSGRGYNEQFF.

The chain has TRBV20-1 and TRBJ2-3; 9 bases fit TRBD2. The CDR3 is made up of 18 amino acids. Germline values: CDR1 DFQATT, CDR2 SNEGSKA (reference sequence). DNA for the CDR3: TGCAGGGCCCGGGCCCCGGCGGGGGGGCCTTTGGGCACAGATACGCAGTATTTT. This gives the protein CRARAPAGGPLGTDTQYF.

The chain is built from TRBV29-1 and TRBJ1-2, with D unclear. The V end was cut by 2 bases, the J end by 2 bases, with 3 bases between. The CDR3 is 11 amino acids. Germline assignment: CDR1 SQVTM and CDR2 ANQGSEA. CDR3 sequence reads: CSVENNYGYTF. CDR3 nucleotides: TGCAGCGTTGAAAACAACTATGGCTACACCTTC.

The CDR3 region has the DNA TGTGCCAGCAGCTCCCATCCCTTGACACTCACCTACGAGCAGTACTTC. As protein: CASSSHPLTLTYEQYF. The gene calls are TRBV11-2 and TRBJ2-7, with D hard to call. Germline CDR1 reads SGHAT; CDR2 reads FQNNGV. The V gene lost 4 bases and the J gene lost 2 bases, with 18 bases spanning the gap. This CDR3 is built from 16 residues.

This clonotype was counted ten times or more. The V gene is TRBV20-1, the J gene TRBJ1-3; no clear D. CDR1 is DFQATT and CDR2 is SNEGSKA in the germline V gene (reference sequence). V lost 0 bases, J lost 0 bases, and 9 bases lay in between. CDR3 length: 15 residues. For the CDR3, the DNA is TGCAGTGCTAGAGAGGCCGTATCCTCTGGAAACACCATATATTTT. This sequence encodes CSAREAVSSGNTIYF.

The CDR3 DNA follows: TGTGCCAGCACGCGAATTCAGGGGGCTGCGGGAGAGCAGTACTTC. Translated, it gives CASTRIQGAAGEQYF. The V call is TRBV6-2 or TRBV6-3, the J call TRBJ2-7; 8 bases are a match to TRBD1. Germline V gene sequence: CDR1 MNHEY, CDR2 SVGEGT. The CDR3 sequence is 15 residues long. With V trimmed by 7 bases and J by 7 bases, 15 bases remained unmatched.

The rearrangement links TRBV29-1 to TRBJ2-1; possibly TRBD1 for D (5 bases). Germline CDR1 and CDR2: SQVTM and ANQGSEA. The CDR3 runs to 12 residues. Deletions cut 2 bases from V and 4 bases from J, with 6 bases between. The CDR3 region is CSVESGYNEQFF. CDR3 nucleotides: TGCAGCGTTGAATCAGGGTACAATGAGCAGTTCTTC.

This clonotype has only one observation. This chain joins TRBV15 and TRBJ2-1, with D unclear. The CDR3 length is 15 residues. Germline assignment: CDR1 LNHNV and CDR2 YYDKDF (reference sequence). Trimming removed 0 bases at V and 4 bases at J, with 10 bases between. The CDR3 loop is CATSRDPGLYNEQFF. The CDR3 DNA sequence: TGTGCCACCAGCAGAGATCCCGGCCTATACAATGAGCAGTTCTTC.

The CDR3 DNA reads TGCAGTGCTAGAGAGGACAGGGGGCCCATAGCCAAAAACATTCAGTACTTC. It is translated as CSAREDRGPIAKNIQYF. The rearrangement uses TRBV20-1 and TRBJ2-4; 11 bases agree with TRBD1. The CDR3 is made up of 17 amino acids. V trimming: 0 bases; J trimming: 0 bases; junction bases outside the gene matches: 4. Per germline, CDR1 DFQATT and CDR2 SNEGSKA (reference sequence).

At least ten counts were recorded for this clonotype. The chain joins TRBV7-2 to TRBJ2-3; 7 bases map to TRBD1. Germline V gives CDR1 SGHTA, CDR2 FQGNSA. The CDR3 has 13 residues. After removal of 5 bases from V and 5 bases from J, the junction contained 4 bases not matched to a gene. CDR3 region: CASSKPGGDTQYF. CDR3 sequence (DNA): TGTGCCAGCAGCAAACCAGGGGGAGATACGCAGTATTTT.

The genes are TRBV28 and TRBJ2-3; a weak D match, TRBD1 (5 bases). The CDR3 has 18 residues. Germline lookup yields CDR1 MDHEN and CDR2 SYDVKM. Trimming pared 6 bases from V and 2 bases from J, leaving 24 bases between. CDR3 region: CASSPGIPTFLATDTQYF. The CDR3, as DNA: TGTGCCAGCAGCCCAGGGATCCCCACGTTTTTAGCCACAGATACGCAGTATTTT.

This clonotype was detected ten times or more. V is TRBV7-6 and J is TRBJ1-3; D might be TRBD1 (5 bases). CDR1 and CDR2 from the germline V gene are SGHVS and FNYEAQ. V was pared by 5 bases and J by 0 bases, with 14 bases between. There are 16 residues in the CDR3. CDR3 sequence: CASSNNRLGSGNTIYF. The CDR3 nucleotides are TGTGCCAGCAGCAACAACAGGCTAGGCTCTGGAAACACCATATATTTT.

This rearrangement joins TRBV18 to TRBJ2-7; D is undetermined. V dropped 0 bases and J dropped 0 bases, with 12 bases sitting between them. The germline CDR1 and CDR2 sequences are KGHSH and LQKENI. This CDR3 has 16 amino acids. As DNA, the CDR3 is TGTGCCAGCTCACCACCCATGGGGTCCAGCTCCTACGAGCAGTACTTC. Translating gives CASSPPMGSSSYEQYF.

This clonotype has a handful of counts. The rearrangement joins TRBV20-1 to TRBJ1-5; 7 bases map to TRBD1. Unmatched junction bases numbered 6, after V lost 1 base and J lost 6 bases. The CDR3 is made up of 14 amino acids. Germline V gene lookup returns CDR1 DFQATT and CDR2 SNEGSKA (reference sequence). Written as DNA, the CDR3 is TGCAGTGCTAGAGGACAGGGAGCGGGTCAGCCCCAGCATTTT. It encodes CSARGQGAGQPQHF.

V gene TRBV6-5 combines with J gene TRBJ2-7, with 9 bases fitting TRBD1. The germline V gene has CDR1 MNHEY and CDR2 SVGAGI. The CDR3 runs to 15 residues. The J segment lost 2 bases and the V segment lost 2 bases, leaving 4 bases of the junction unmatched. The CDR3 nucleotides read TGTGCCAGCAGTTACCGAGACAGGGGGGCCTACGAGCAGTACTTC. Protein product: CASSYRDRGAYEQYF.

CDR3 in amino acids: CASNIAGGSYEQYF. CDR3 nucleotide sequence: TGCGCCAGCAACATAGCGGGGGGGAGCTACGAGCAGTACTTC. The V and J genes are TRBV10-2 and TRBJ2-7, with 11 bases identical to TRBD2. Germline CDR1 is WSHSY and CDR2 is SAAADI. There are 14 residues in the CDR3. V lost 7 bases and J lost 3; bases outside the gene matches: 5.

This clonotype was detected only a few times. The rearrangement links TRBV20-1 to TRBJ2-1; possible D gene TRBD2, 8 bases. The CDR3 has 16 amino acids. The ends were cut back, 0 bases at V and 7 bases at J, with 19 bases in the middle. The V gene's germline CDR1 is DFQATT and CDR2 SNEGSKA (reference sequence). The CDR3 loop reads CSARDEAGGQMNEQFF. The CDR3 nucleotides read TGCAGTGCTAGAGATGAGGCGGGGGGACAGATGAATGAGCAGTTCTTC.

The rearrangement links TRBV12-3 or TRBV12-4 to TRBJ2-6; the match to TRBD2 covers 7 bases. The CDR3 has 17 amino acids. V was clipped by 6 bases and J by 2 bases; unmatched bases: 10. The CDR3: CASSPSGGRAGANVLTF. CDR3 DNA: TGTGCCAGCAGCCCGTCCGGGGGGAGGGCTGGGGCCAACGTCCTGACTTTC.

CDR3 region: CASSWRADRRAHTDTQYF. CDR3 bases: TGCGCCAGCAGCTGGAGGGCCGATCGCCGCGCACACACAGATACGCAGTATTTT. The genes are TRBV5-1 and TRBJ2-3, with D tentatively TRBD2 (6 bases). The germline V gene encodes CDR1 SGHRS and CDR2 YFSETQ. V lost 3 bases and J 2 bases, leaving 22 bases between the germline ends. The CDR3 consists of 18 residues.

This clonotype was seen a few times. The CDR3 reads CSATQTSGYTDTQYF. In nucleotides, the CDR3 is TGCAGTGCCACCCAGACTAGCGGGTACACAGATACGCAGTATTTT. The V gene is TRBV20-1, the J gene TRBJ2-3; 10 nucleotides match TRBD2. The ends lost 6 bases at V and 2 bases at J; junction bases unmatched: 8. CDR3 length equals 15 residues. Germline CDR1 is DFQATT and CDR2 is SNEGSKA (reference sequence).

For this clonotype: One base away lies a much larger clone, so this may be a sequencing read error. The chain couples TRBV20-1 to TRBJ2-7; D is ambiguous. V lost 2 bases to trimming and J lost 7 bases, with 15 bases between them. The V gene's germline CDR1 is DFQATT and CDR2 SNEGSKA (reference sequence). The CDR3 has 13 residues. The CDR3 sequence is CSARSPRAGEQYF. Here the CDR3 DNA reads TGCAGTGCTAGATCACCCCGGGCTGGGGAGCAGTACTTC.